Here is one TCR beta chain with its context. The ends were cut back, 0 bases at V and 7 bases at J, with 25 bases in the middle. The CDR3 covers 18 residues. Looked up from germline, CDR1 is MGHRA and CDR2 is YSYEKL. Authors' data handling: Scientists estimated how many nucleated cells there were by amplifying reference gene primers. Some clones are missing from TCRdb's copy, which holds only in-frame ones; the method was immunoSEQ multiplex PCR. That table furnishes V, J and clone size, whereas the DNA furnished D and trimming. The sample records about 190,000 clones, 70% to 90% being singletons. The data originate from a study of blood T cell repertoires in COVID-19. Study-level background: Italy, Spain and the United States were the sources of the convalescent and acute COVID-19 samples. PBMCs, B-cell-depleted T cells, or T cells were the source of the cDNA or gDNA that made up the material.

J is TRBJ2-7 and V is TRBV4-1, with a possible D match to TRBD1 (7 bases). The TCR comes from a woman in her 70s with active or convalescent COVID-19. Sample: peripheral blood. Written as DNA, the CDR3 is TGCGCCAGCAGCCAAGATCGGGGGACAGACGGGTTAAGGAGTGAGCAGTACTTC. It is translated as CASSQDRGTDGLRSEQYF.